This T cell receptor (beta chain) appears in the sequencing data of a study of blood T cell repertoires in COVID-19. As for the study in general: PBMCs, B-cell-depleted T cells, or T cells provided the cDNA or gDNA that made up the material.

Original analysis: Reference gene primers were amplified, and this amplification served to estimate nucleated cell counts. Here immunoSEQ multiplex PCR was the method, and the copy in TCRdb shows in-frame clones only, minus some. D and trimming were read from the DNA, whereas the V and J calls and clone size are those reported in that table. The repertoire holds approximately 97,000 clones, around four fifths seen once, with 8.5% to 10% in the top ten. This CDR3 is built from 13 residues. The germline CDR1 and CDR2 sequences are LNHDA and SQIVND (reference sequence). With 3 bases clipped from V and 6 bases from J, the junction kept 3 bases outside the gene matches. In its sample, this clone was seen once.

Sequencing was carried out using peripheral blood. The J gene is TRBJ1-1, the V gene TRBV19; 8 bases map to TRBD1. The origin of this receptor is a man aged 40-49 years with active or convalescent COVID-19. The CDR3 protein is CASSMSGGPEAFF. As DNA, the CDR3 is TGTGCCAGTAGTATGTCAGGGGGCCCTGAAGCTTTCTTT.